This TCR beta chain was identified during a study of human T cells and chemical hapten exposure. The CDR3 totals 17 residues. The V gene end was trimmed by 5 bases and the J gene end by 1 base; junction bases not matched to a gene: 10. Germline V gene data show CDR1 as LGHDT and CDR2 as YNNKEL (reference sequence). TCRdb independently ran MiXCR on the RACE reads; one entry per CDR3 protein. The data show 180,000 or so distinct CDR3 sequences, about 31% seen once. Noted time point: pre-sensitization, week 0. Documented treatment: therapeutic diphenylcyclopropenone sensitization with weekly scalp DPC. Source: whole blood, taken in connection with sensitization to the hapten diphenylcyclopropenone (DPC). The clonotype comes from a woman aged 25 to 45 with alopecia areata. Some clones in this sample may be carry-over from other donors' samples. The chain uses TRBV3-1 and TRBJ2-3; 9 bases line up with TRBD1. The CDR3 sequence is CASSALTGGAGTDTQYF. The CDR3 DNA follows: TGTGCCAGCAGCGCCCTAACAGGGGGCGCTGGCACAGATACGCAGTATTTT.